This T cell receptor beta chain was documented in a study of cytomegalovirus exposure and HLA in healthy donors. Study results and caveats: Specific recognition of CMV antigens was confirmed in vitro for a few chains (all CMV-associated). Researchers counted 180 or so TCR beta chains as cytomegalovirus-associated. Using the classifier, cytomegalovirus status was reportedly diagnosed with high specificity and sensitivity.

Data came from immunoSEQ multiplex PCR; TCRdb stores just in-frame clones and leaves some out. The data show about 140,000 clones, almost 90% seen once. About this clone: Its target is unknown.

Germline CDR1 SGDLS, CDR2 YYNGEE. J gave up 7 bases and V 3 bases, and 3 bases lay outside the gene matches. The CDR3 runs to 13 residues. The chain combines TRBV9 with TRBJ2-7; 11 bases are a match to TRBD2. The sample consisted of PBMCs. The receptor comes from a woman aged 18-29 years in good health and CMV-seropositive. The CDR3 nucleotides read TGTGCCAGCAGCGCCCGACTAGCGGGGGAGCAGTACTTC. As protein: CASSARLAGEQYF. Filled out from reference TRBV9 and TRBJ2-7, the complete variable domain reads DSGVTQTPKHLITATGQRVTLRCSPRSGDLSVYWYQQSLDQGLQFLIQYYNGEERAKGNILERFSAQQFPDLHSELNLSSLELGDSALYFCASSARLAGEQYFGPGTRLTVT.